This T cell receptor beta chain comes out of a study of blood T cells in healthy people across ages. A second PCR, run for about 7 to 11 cycles, used a sample-barcoded 5' primer plus a J-beta primer mix. TCRdb analysed the 5' RACE reads with MiXCR anew, one entry per CDR3 protein. Among 750,000 or so distinct CDR3 sequences listed, around a quarter were seen once. Overall study findings and caveats: Those diversity estimates obtained from one million T cells were thought to be underestimates. A roughly linear age-dependent decrease characterized TCR beta diversity per million T cells.

Germline V lookup: CDR1 LNHNV, CDR2 YYDKDF (reference sequence). V gave up 4 bases and J gave up 8 bases; unmatched junction bases: 3. The CDR3 totals 13 residues. This clonotype was observed once. The antigen remains undetermined. These data were likewise used in another study, on T cells of mothers and their children.

This receptor was obtained from a boy aged 5-17 years in good health. The genes are TRBV15 and TRBJ2-1; TRBD1 matches 9 bases. The sample comprised blood. The CDR3 spells CATSMGQGYEQFF. DNA for the CDR3: TGTGCCACCAGCATGGGACAGGGTTATGAGCAGTTCTTC.